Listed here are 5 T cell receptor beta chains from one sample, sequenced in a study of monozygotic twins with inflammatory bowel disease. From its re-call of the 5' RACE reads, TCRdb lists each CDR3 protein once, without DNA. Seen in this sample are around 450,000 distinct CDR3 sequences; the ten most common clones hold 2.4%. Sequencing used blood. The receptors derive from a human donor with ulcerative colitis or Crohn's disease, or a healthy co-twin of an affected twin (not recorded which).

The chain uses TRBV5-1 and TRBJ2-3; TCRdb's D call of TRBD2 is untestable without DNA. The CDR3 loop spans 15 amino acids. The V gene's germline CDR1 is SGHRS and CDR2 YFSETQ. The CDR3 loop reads CASSLAQARVDTQYF.

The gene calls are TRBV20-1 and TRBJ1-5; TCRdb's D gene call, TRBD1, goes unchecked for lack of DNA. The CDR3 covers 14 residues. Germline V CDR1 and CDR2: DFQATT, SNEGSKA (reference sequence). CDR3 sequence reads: CSATWTADGQPQHF.

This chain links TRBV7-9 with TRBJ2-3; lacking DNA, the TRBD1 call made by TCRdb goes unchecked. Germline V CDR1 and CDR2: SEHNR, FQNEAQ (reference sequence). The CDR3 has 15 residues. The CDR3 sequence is CASSLGQASTDTQYF. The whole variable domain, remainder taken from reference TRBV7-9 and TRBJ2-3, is DTGVSQNPRHKITKRGQNVTFRCDPISEHNRLYWYRQTLGQGPEFLTYFQNEAQLEKSRLLSDRFSAERPKGSFSTLEIQRTEQGDSAMYLCASSLGQASTDTQYFGPGTRLTVL.

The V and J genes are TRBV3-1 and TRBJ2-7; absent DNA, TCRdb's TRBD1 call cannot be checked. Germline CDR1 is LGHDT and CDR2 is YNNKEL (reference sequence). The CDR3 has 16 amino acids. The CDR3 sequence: CASSQGTRTGRGEQYF.

The CDR3 region is CASSLNSGRGSYNEQFF. The chain employs TRBV27 and TRBJ2-1. CDR1 is MNHEY and CDR2 is SMNVEV in the germline V gene (reference sequence). This CDR3 spans 17 amino acids.